This T cell receptor beta chain was sequenced in a study of blood T cell repertoires in COVID-19. The assay was immunoSEQ multiplex PCR, and TCRdb's table has in-frame clones only and misses some. The table includes 250,000 or so clones, around 89% detected once. The TCR comes from a middle-aged man who had recovered from COVID-19. Material for sequencing was PBMCs or T cells enriched from blood (not recorded which).

CDR3 amino acids: CASSPGTTSGRYEQYF. In DNA, the CDR3 is TGTGCCAGCAGCCCTGGTACGACTAGCGGGAGATACGAGCAGTACTTC. The genes are TRBV7-9 and TRBJ2-7, with 12 bases aligning to TRBD2. CDR1 and CDR2 from the germline V gene are SEHNR and FQNEAQ (reference sequence). Trimming took 5 bases from V and 4 from J; bases not matched to a gene: 9. This CDR3 comprises 16 residues.